Presented here are 4 T cell receptor beta chains from one specimen sequenced in a study of T cell responses to AZD1222 COVID-19 vaccine. Using immunoSEQ multiplex PCR, the repertoire was profiled, and TCRdb retains in-frame clones only, with some absent. Of roughly 150,000 clones in the sample, approximately 94% were seen once. The specimen was peripheral blood, collected on day 0 of AZD1222 vaccination. These receptor sequences come from an adult in good health.

This sequence joins TRBV18 and TRBJ2-3; D ambiguous. Deletions cut 2 bases from V and 4 bases from J, with 10 bases between. The CDR3 consists of 14 residues. Germline V CDR1 and CDR2: KGHSH, LQKENI. CDR3 region: CASSPAGLADTQYF. CDR3 bases: TGTGCCAGCTCACCAGCCGGTCTTGCAGATACGCAGTATTTT.

This clone was found once. The genes are TRBV5-4 and TRBJ1-2; maybe TRBD1 (5 bases). CDR3 length equals 15 residues. Trimming stripped 2 bases from V and 5 bases from J, with 16 bases between. CDR1 and CDR2 from the germline V gene are SGHNT and YYREEE (reference sequence). This CDR3 is CASSFPGTDGYGYTF. CDR3 coding DNA: TGTGCCAGCAGCTTCCCCGGGACGGACGGTTATGGCTACACCTTC.

The chain carries TRBV7-9 and TRBJ1-5; D perhaps matches TRBD1 (6 bases). V was cut by 3 bases and J by 9 bases, with 12 bases left in between. Per the germline V gene, CDR1 is SEHNR and CDR2 is FQNEAQ (reference sequence). The length of the CDR3 is 13 residues. The CDR3 reads CASSFGGQRPQHF. The CDR3 DNA follows: TGTGCCAGCAGCTTCGGTGGACAGCGGCCCCAGCATTTT.

V gene TRBV6-5 combines with J gene TRBJ2-2; D call uncertain. This CDR3 spans 15 amino acids. V dropped 7 bases and J dropped 0 bases, with 12 bases sitting between them. CDR1 and CDR2 (germline): MNHEY, SVGAGI. The CDR3 bases are TGTGCCAGCAACCAGTGGGCAACGAACACCGGGGAGCTGTTTTTT. Encoded protein: CASNQWATNTGELFF.